This T cell receptor (beta chain) was documented in a study of OX40 agonist ivuxolimab in advanced cancers. Study overall: The diagnoses of dose-escalation patients were hepatocellular carcinoma, melanoma, renal cell or head and neck cancer. Partial responses were seen in three patients, one with hepatocellular carcinoma and two with cutaneous melanoma.

Autoimmune disease history or systemic immunosuppression disqualified patients. This clone was found once. Its antigen is not known. Sequenced by immunoSEQ multiplex PCR; TCRdb stores in-frame clones only, minus some. The profile covers roughly 38,000 clones, with 70% to 85% appearing a single time and approximately 1.8% taken by the ten largest. Germline CDR1 is SGHVS and CDR2 is FQNEAQ. This CDR3 is built from 15 residues. V lost 0 bases and J lost 5, with 10 bases in between. Study-wide results and limits: More expanded clones were seen, on average, in CD8+ T cells than in CD4+.

This TCR was sampled from an adult with an advanced solid tumor such as melanoma, head and neck, liver or kidney cancer. The sample in question was CD4+ or CD8+ T cells sorted from blood, obtained in a trial of the OX40 agonist ivuxolimab. The V gene is TRBV7-8, the J gene TRBJ1-4; perhaps TRBD1 as D (5 bases). The CDR3 loop is CASSLALGGNEKLFF. CDR3 in DNA: TGTGCCAGCAGCTTAGCGTTGGGGGGGAATGAAAAACTGTTTTTT.